A selection of T cell receptor beta chains follows, all from one sample in a study of blood T cell repertoires in COVID-19. Measured with immunoSEQ multiplex PCR; TCRdb has only the in-frame clones, and not every one. Here the sample spans about 120,000 clones, about 85% being singletons. The sequenced sample consisted of peripheral blood. The receptors were sampled from a man aged 40-49 years with acute or convalescent COVID-19. Both conserved end residues are part of each CDR3. A D gene is named only where the DNA matches it firmly. A clone size is listed for some rows: how often the clone was seen (once, few, many), or a class if it is expanded.

TRBJ2-1 | TRBV24-1 | . | . | CATSSGRAHEQFF | TGTGCCACCAGTAGTGGCAGGGCCCATGAGCAGTTCTTC
TRBJ2-7 | TRBV3-1/TRBV3-2 | . | . | CASSQGTATSYEQYF | TGTGCCAGCAGCCAAGGGACAGCAACCTCCTACGAGCAGTACTTC
TRBJ1-3 | TRBV19 | TRBD1 | . | CASSTGTGIGNTIYF | TGTGCCAGTAGTACCGGGACAGGGATTGGAAACACCATATATTTT
TRBJ1-5 | TRBV27 | TRBD1 | . | CASSPGDRRFGSNQPQHF | TGTGCCAGCAGTCCAGGGGACAGGCGATTCGGTAGCAATCAGCCCCAGCATTTT
TRBJ1-2 | TRBV2 | . | . | CASSAGIANYGYTF | TGTGCCAGCAGTGCAGGGATCGCTAACTATGGCTACACCTTC
TRBJ1-2 | TRBV6-2/TRBV6-3 | . | . | CASSHFKANYGYTF | TGTGCCAGCAGCCACTTTAAAGCTAACTATGGCTACACCTTC
TRBJ1-1 | TRBV27 | . | once | CASSPSTYGEAFF | TGTGCCAGCAGTCCAAGTACATATGGTGAAGCTTTCTTT
TRBJ2-3 | TRBV3-1/TRBV3-2 | TRBD2 | . | CASSPTGLAGGTDTQYF | TGTGCCAGCAGCCCAACGGGACTAGCGGGGGGCACAGATACGCAGTATTTT
TRBJ1-6 | TRBV15 | TRBD1 | . | CATSRSRDRYNSPLHF | TGTGCCACCAGCAGATCCCGGGACAGGTATAATTCACCCCTCCACTTT
TRBJ1-4 | TRBV24-1 | TRBD1 | few | CATSASPGGTDEKLFF | TGTGCCACCAGTGCTTCTCCAGGGGGTACCGATGAAAAACTGTTTTTT
TRBJ2-7 | TRBV15 | . | . | CATSRDGGQATSYEQYF | TGTGCCACCAGCAGAGATGGAGGCCAGGCTACGTCCTACGAGCAGTACTTC
TRBJ2-1 | TRBV27 | TRBD2 | . | CASSPLRGGNEQFF | TGTGCCAGCAGCCCATTGCGGGGGGGGAATGAGCAGTTCTTC
TRBJ2-5 | TRBV19 | TRBD2 | . | CASSTTGLAKTQYF | TGTGCCAGTAGTACCACGGGACTAGCGAAGACCCAGTACTTC
TRBJ2-7 | TRBV29-1 | . | . | CSVKGNTAYEQYF | TGCAGCGTTAAAGGTAATACAGCCTACGAGCAGTACTTC
TRBJ1-3 | TRBV3-1/TRBV3-2 | . | . | CASSQDRTVGNTIYF | TGTGCCAGCAGCCAAGATCGGACAGTGGGAAACACCATATATTTT
TRBJ2-1 | TRBV7-3 | . | once | CASSFSAQKQFF | TGTGCCAGCAGCTTTTCAGCACAGAAGCAGTTCTTC
TRBJ2-6 | TRBV19 | . | . | CATSSASGANVLTF | TGTGCCACATCGAGCGCCTCTGGGGCCAACGTCCTGACTTTC
TRBJ2-6 | TRBV14 | . | . | CASSPLGKRQVSPSGANVLTF | TGTGCCAGCAGCCCCCTGGGTAAGCGACAGGTCTCCCCCTCTGGGGCCAACGTCCTGACTTTC
TRBJ1-1 | TRBV6-5 | . | . | CASSYSQGTEAFF | TGTGCCAGCAGTTACTCGCAGGGAACCGAAGCTTTCTTT
TRBJ1-5 | TRBV2 | TRBD1 | . | CASSEAVTGYQPQHF | TGTGCCAGCAGTGAGGCGGTGACAGGGTATCAGCCCCAGCATTTT
TRBJ2-1 | TRBV18 | TRBD1 | once | CASSLTSGTEDNNEQFF | TGTGCCAGCTCACTCACCTCCGGGACAGAAGACAACAATGAGCAGTTCTTC
TRBJ1-5 | TRBV19 | . | once | CASSIDSWNQPQHF | TGTGCCAGTAGTATCGACAGTTGGAATCAGCCCCAGCATTTT
TRBJ1-6 | TRBV19 | . | . | CASSIQAEGSPLHF | TGTGCCAGTAGTATTCAGGCAGAGGGATCACCCCTCCACTTT
TRBJ1-1 | TRBV10-2 | . | . | CASRLRETEAFF | TGCGCCAGCAGGTTGCGGGAAACTGAAGCTTTCTTT
TRBJ2-2 | TRBV24-1 | TRBD1 | . | CATSDSDRGANTGELFF | TGTGCCACCAGTGATTCTGACAGGGGGGCGAACACCGGGGAGCTGTTTTTT
TRBJ2-3 | TRBV24-1 | . | . | CATSENRADTQYF | TGTGCCACCAGTGAAAACAGGGCAGATACGCAGTATTTT
TRBJ1-1 | TRBV19 | . | . | CASRDRGDTEAFF | TGTGCCAGTAGAGATCGGGGAGACACTGAAGCTTTCTTT
TRBJ1-5 | TRBV6-5 | TRBD1 | . | CASSTGTGGPQPQHF | TGTGCCAGCAGTACCGGGACAGGGGGCCCTCAGCCCCAGCATTTT
TRBJ1-2 | TRBV25-1 | . | . | CASSESLYGYTF | TGTGCCAGCAGTGAATCTCTCTATGGCTACACCTTC
TRBJ1-6 | TRBV6-6 | TRBD1 | once | CASSYDRGDSPLHF | TGTGCCAGCAGTTACGACAGGGGCGATTCACCCCTCCACTTT
TRBJ1-5 | TRBV6-5 | TRBD1 | . | CASSRQGGQPQHF | TGTGCCAGCAGTCGACAGGGGGGACAGCCCCAGCATTTT
TRBJ2-3 | TRBV3-1/TRBV3-2 | TRBD2 | . | CASSQDERGSGTDTQYF | TGTGCCAGCAGCCAAGACGAGCGGGGGAGTGGGACAGATACGCAGTATTTT
TRBJ2-7 | TRBV24-1 | . | . | CATSAHDRDEQYF | TGTGCCACCAGTGCCCACGACAGAGACGAGCAGTACTTC
TRBJ1-6 | TRBV19 | TRBD1 | few | CASSSLPGGGSPLHF | TGTGCCAGTAGTAGCCTCCCAGGGGGCGGTTCACCCCTCCACTTT
TRBJ1-1 | TRBV7-8 | . | . | CASSLVSGTEAFF | TGTGCCAGCAGCTTAGTTTCGGGGACTGAAGCTTTCTTT
TRBJ1-4 | TRBV5-4 | . | . | CASSLGGVNEKLFF | TGTGCCAGCAGCTTGGGGGGGGTTAATGAAAAACTGTTTTTT
TRBJ2-3 | TRBV30 | TRBD1 | . | CAWMTGQVGTDTQYF | TGTGCCTGGATGACTGGACAGGTGGGGACAGATACGCAGTATTTT
TRBJ2-3 | TRBV23-1 | TRBD1 | . | CASKRLRDRTTDTQYF | TGCGCCAGCAAACGATTACGGGACAGGACCACAGATACGCAGTATTTT
TRBJ2-5 | TRBV5-4 | . | . | CASSLVGLQETQYF | TGTGCCAGCAGCTTGGTCGGACTTCAAGAGACCCAGTACTTC
TRBJ2-5 | TRBV7-7 | TRBD2 | . | CASSSGTSGSQETQYF | TGTGCCAGCAGCTCTGGGACTAGCGGGAGCCAAGAGACCCAGTACTTC
TRBJ2-5 | TRBV9 | TRBD2 | few | CASSVGEGLWETQYF | TGTGCCAGCAGCGTAGGGGAGGGTTTGTGGGAGACCCAGTACTTC
TRBJ2-7 | TRBV5-6 | TRBD1 | . | CASSSTGYEQYF | TGTGCCAGCAGCTCGACAGGGTACGAGCAGTACTTC
TRBJ2-2 | TRBV9 | TRBD2 | . | CASSDFSGGQNTGELFF | TGTGCCAGCAGCGATTTTAGCGGGGGACAGAACACCGGGGAGCTGTTTTTT
TRBJ2-7 | TRBV19 | . | . | CASSTGMWRGGTSSYEQYF | TGTGCCAGTAGTACCGGTATGTGGAGGGGGGGGACAAGCTCCTACGAGCAGTACTTC
TRBJ2-7 | TRBV6-6 | TRBD1 | . | CASSERQGGKYEQYF | TGTGCCAGCAGTGAGAGACAGGGGGGGAAATACGAGCAGTACTTC
TRBJ2-1 | TRBV5-1 | TRBD2 | . | CASSDRTSGGANEQFF | TGCGCCAGCAGCGACCGGACTAGCGGGGGGGCGAATGAGCAGTTCTTC
TRBJ2-2 | TRBV29-1 | . | once | CTIDGVCPGELFF | TGCACGATCGACGGGGTGTGTCCCGGGGAGCTGTTTTTT
TRBJ2-5 | TRBV21-1 | . | . | CASSKAERGGFAETQYF | TGTGCCAGCAGCAAAGCCGAGCGGGGGGGCTTCGCTGAGACCCAGTACTTC
TRBJ2-1 | TRBV5-1 | TRBD2 | . | CASSFGGGANNEQFF | TGCGCCAGCAGCTTTGGCGGGGGGGCCAACAATGAGCAGTTCTTC
TRBJ2-3 | TRBV7-7 | TRBD1 | . | CASSRTGALTDTQYF | TGTGCCAGCAGCAGAACAGGGGCCCTCACAGATACGCAGTATTTT